One sample yielded the 31 T cell receptor beta chains listed below, sequenced in a study of blood T cell repertoires in COVID-19. The table came from immunoSEQ multiplex PCR; TCRdb's copy has only in-frame clones and leaves some out. The sample carries about 120,000 clones, 85% recorded once. The sample was peripheral blood. The receptors here all came from a woman aged 55-70 years with COVID-19, enrolled during active disease.

The J gene is TRBJ1-1, the V gene TRBV5-1; D remains ambiguous. The V gene lost 5 bases and the J gene lost 3 bases, with 14 bases spanning the gap. CDR1 is SGHRS, CDR2 YFSETQ, per germline. The CDR3 sequence is 14 residues long. The CDR3 sequence: CASSEMEPDTEAFF. The CDR3 DNA reads as TGCGCCAGCAGTGAAATGGAGCCGGACACTGAAGCTTTCTTT. The complete variable domain, with remaining parts taken from reference TRBV5-1 and TRBJ1-1, reads KAGVTQTPRYLIKTRGQQVTLSCSPISGHRSVSWYQQTPGQGLQFLFEYFSETQRNKGNFPGRFSGRQFSNSRSEMNVSTLELGDSALYLCASSEMEPDTEAFFGQGTRLTVV.

The DNA of the CDR3 is TGTGCCAGCAGCTTAGTCCCAGGGCTTCGCGGAGCTTTCTTT. It translates to CASSLVPGLRGAFF. The V and J genes are TRBV7-9 and TRBJ1-1, with a tentative D call TRBD1 (5 bases). The CDR3 has 14 residues. Trimming took 1 base from V and 10 from J, leaving 16 bases between them. Germline V gives CDR1 SEHNR, CDR2 FQNEAQ (reference sequence).

The rearrangement uses TRBV10-3 and TRBJ1-2, with D possibly TRBD1 on 5 matching bases. The germline V gene has CDR1 ENHRY and CDR2 SYGVKD. The germline V and J ends were trimmed by 3 bases and 3 bases, with 8 bases remaining between them. The CDR3 sequence is 13 residues long. The CDR3 loop reads CAISDVRDYGYTF. CDR3 bases: TGTGCCATCAGTGATGTCAGGGACTATGGCTACACCTTC.

V usage is TRBV7-2 and J usage is TRBJ2-5; 8 bases map to TRBD2. This CDR3 is 15 amino acids long. Germline-derived CDR1 and CDR2 are SGHTA and FQGNSA. V was clipped by 1 base and J by 5 bases; unmatched bases: 6. CDR3 sequence: CASSLELAVRETQYF. CDR3 nucleotides: TGTGCCAGCAGCTTAGAACTAGCGGTCCGGGAGACCCAGTACTTC.

The chain combines TRBV19 with TRBJ1-5; a weak D match, TRBD1 (5 bases). Germline V gives CDR1 LNHDA, CDR2 SQIVND (reference sequence). The CDR3 extends over 14 amino acids. The germline V and J ends were trimmed by 5 bases and 2 bases, with 10 bases remaining between them. CDR3 sequence: CASSQGSGNQPQHF. CDR3 bases: TGTGCCAGTAGTCAGGGATCGGGCAATCAGCCCCAGCATTTT.

The chain couples TRBV29-1 to TRBJ1-2; 7 positions match TRBD1. Germline V gene data show CDR1 as SQVTM and CDR2 as ANQGSEA. The CDR3 runs to 11 residues. Trimming cost V 8 bases and J 8 bases; bases outside gene matches: 8. For the CDR3, the DNA is TGCAGCTCTCAAGGGGGCGGCGGCTACACCTTC. It is translated as CSSQGGGGYTF.

This chain connects TRBV28 to TRBJ1-2, with 8 nucleotides matching TRBD1. Germline CDR1 MDHEN, CDR2 SYDVKM. This CDR3 region has 17 residues. Unmatched junction bases numbered 13, after V lost 4 bases and J lost 3 bases. This CDR3 reads CASSSPLGQGAHYGYTF. Written as DNA, the CDR3 is TGTGCCAGCAGTTCTCCCCTCGGTCAGGGGGCTCACTATGGCTACACCTTC.

This clone has only one observation. The V call is TRBV7-3, the J call TRBJ2-1; 12 bases are shared with TRBD2. The CDR3 length is 14 residues. Germline trimming cut 5 bases from V and 9 bases from J; bases unmatched to any gene: 5. The V gene's germline CDR1 is SGHTA and CDR2 FQGTGA. The CDR3 loop reads CASSRTSGAGEQFF. For the CDR3, the DNA is TGTGCCAGCAGCAGGACTAGCGGGGCGGGTGAGCAGTTCTTC.

The genes are TRBV28 and TRBJ1-1; perhaps TRBD1 as D (6 bases). This CDR3 spans 13 amino acids. Trimming cost V 5 bases and J 6 bases, with 13 bases left between them. Germline CDR1 is MDHEN and CDR2 is SYDVKM. CDR3: CASSHRQGSEAFF. In DNA, the CDR3 is TGTGCCAGCAGTCACCGCCAGGGGTCTGAAGCTTTCTTT.

CDR3 sequence: CASNGKRDRGNTGELFF. The CDR3 DNA follows: TGTGCCAGCAATGGGAAACGGGACAGGGGGAACACCGGGGAGCTGTTTTTT. This rearrangement joins TRBV9 to TRBJ2-2; TRBD1 matches at 10 bases. J was trimmed by 1 base and V by 6 bases; bases with no gene match: 9. This CDR3 spans 17 amino acids. From germline, CDR1 is SGDLS and CDR2 YYNGEE.

This clone has just one count. The rearrangement joins TRBV3-1 (or the pseudogene TRBV3-2) to TRBJ1-1; TRBD1 might be the D (5 bases). V dropped 5 bases and J dropped 0 bases, with 10 bases sitting between them. The V gene's germline CDR1 is LGHDT and CDR2 YNNKEL (reference sequence). This CDR3 is 14 amino acids long. The CDR3 loop reads CASSNTGMNTEAFF. In DNA, the CDR3 is TGTGCCAGCAGCAACACAGGTATGAACACTGAAGCTTTCTTT.

V is TRBV7-9 and J is TRBJ1-2; TRBD1 matches 9 bases. Per the germline V gene, CDR1 is SEHNR and CDR2 is FQNEAQ (reference sequence). The junction had 10 bases not matched to a gene; V was cut back by 6 bases and J by 8 bases. The CDR3 totals 14 residues. The DNA for the CDR3 is TGTGCCAGCAGTAGGACCGGGACAGGGTACGGCTACACCTTC. Translating it yields CASSRTGTGYGYTF.

The J gene is TRBJ1-1, the V gene TRBV29-1, with 7 bases aligning to TRBD1. V gave up 7 bases and J gave up 8 bases; unmatched junction bases: 10. Germline V gene lookup returns CDR1 SQVTM and CDR2 ANQGSEA. The CDR3 contains 12 residues. The CDR3 sequence is CSGALPGQEAFF. The CDR3 DNA sequence: TGCAGCGGCGCCTTACCGGGACAGGAAGCTTTCTTT.

The chain couples TRBV19 to TRBJ1-4; D is uncertain. V was shortened by 4 bases and J by 8 bases, with 17 bases between the two germline ends. The germline V gene encodes CDR1 LNHDA and CDR2 SQIVND (reference sequence). CDR3 length: 15 amino acids. CDR3 protein: CASSTNLAGGEKLFF. As DNA, the CDR3 is TGTGCCAGTAGTACGAACTTAGCAGGAGGGGAAAAACTGTTTTTT. The full variable domain, rest sourced from reference TRBV19 and TRBJ1-4, is DGGITQSPKYLFRKEGQNVTLSCEQNLNHDAMYWYRQDPGQGLRLIYYSQIVNDFQKGDIAEGYSVSREKKESFPLTVTSAQKNPTAFYLCASSTNLAGGEKLFFGSGTQLSVL.

A word on this clone: Other DNA sequences of this sample code for an identical CDR3. The chain employs TRBV5-1 and TRBJ1-4; D is uncertain. The CDR3 is 14 amino acids. Looked up from germline, CDR1 is SGHRS and CDR2 is YFSETQ. The V and J ends lost 1 base and 0 bases respectively, with 4 bases between them. The CDR3 is CASSLTTTNEKLFF. Written as DNA, the CDR3 is TGCGCCAGCAGCTTGACAACAACTAATGAAAAACTGTTTTTT.

This clone was counted a single time. The CDR3 reads CASSLTGGSGYTF. The DNA for the CDR3 is TGTGCCAGCAGTTTGACAGGGGGCAGTGGCTACACCTTC. The chain links TRBV7-3 to TRBJ1-2, with 10 bases aligning to TRBD1. With V trimmed by 6 bases and J by 7 bases, 5 bases remained unmatched. The CDR3 covers 13 residues. Per germline, CDR1 SGHTA and CDR2 FQGTGA.

The chain has TRBV27 and TRBJ1-1, with D hard to call. V was shortened by 8 bases and J by 2 bases, with 12 bases between the two germline ends. The CDR3 is 13 residues long. Germline V gene lookup returns CDR1 MNHEY and CDR2 SMNVEV (reference sequence). The CDR3: CASFSRLNTEAFF. CDR3 bases: TGTGCCAGCTTTTCCAGGCTTAACACTGAAGCTTTCTTT.

The chain joins TRBV6-6 to TRBJ1-2, with TRBD1 as a possible D gene (5 bases). The CDR3 sequence is 18 residues long. Deletions cut 6 bases from V and 6 bases from J, with 29 bases between. Per the germline V gene, CDR1 is MNHNY and CDR2 is SVGAGI (reference sequence). CDR3 nucleotides: TGTGCCAGCAGACGATACGCCGGTCCGTTGGGGCTCGAAGATGGCTACACCTTC. Protein product: CASRRYAGPLGLEDGYTF.

V and J are TRBV9 and TRBJ1-1; TRBD1 matches at 9 bases. Germline V gives CDR1 SGDLS, CDR2 YYNGEE. The CDR3 loop spans 12 amino acids. After removal of 4 bases from V and 11 bases from J, the junction contained 6 bases not matched to a gene. DNA for the CDR3: TGTGCCAGCAGCCCGTGGGACAGGGAGGCTTTCTTT. It is translated as CASSPWDREAFF.

This clone was counted a single time. V and J are TRBV27 and TRBJ1-2; D gene uncertain. Germline loops: CDR1 MNHEY, CDR2 SMNVEV (reference sequence). CDR3 length: 14 amino acids. Trimming removed 10 bases from V and 3 bases from J, with 18 bases in between. The CDR3 coding sequence is TGTGCCACCCAGGCCCGGTGGGAGGACTATGGCTACACCTTC. This translates into CATQARWEDYGYTF.

The chain uses TRBV19 and TRBJ2-1, with 10 nucleotides matching TRBD1. The CDR3 length is 14 residues. The germline gives CDR1 LNHDA, CDR2 SQIVND (reference sequence). J was trimmed by 9 bases and V by 6 bases; bases with no gene match: 8. CDR3 in amino acids: CASSGQGGVGEQFF. In DNA, the CDR3 is TGTGCCAGTAGCGGACAGGGGGGGGTTGGTGAGCAGTTCTTC.

The chain is built from TRBV5-6 and TRBJ1-2, with D maybe TRBD1 (5 bases). This CDR3 has 16 amino acids. Per the germline V gene, CDR1 is SGHDT and CDR2 is YYEEEE. Trimming left V 0 bases short and J 0 bases short, with 12 bases between. CDR3 nucleotide sequence: TGTGCCAGCAGCTTGGGGGGCCAGGGTGCTAACTATGGCTACACCTTC. This encodes CASSLGGQGANYGYTF. The full variable domain, its missing parts supplied by reference TRBV5-6 and TRBJ1-2, is DAGVTQSPTHLIKTRGQQVTLRCSPKSGHDTVSWYQQALGQGPQFIFQYYEEEERQRGNFPDRFSGHQFPNYSSELNVNALLLGDSALYLCASSLGGQGANYGYTFGSGTRLTVV.

The DNA of the CDR3 is TGTGCCACCAGCAGAGAAGCGGACAATGAGCAGTTCTTC. This gives the protein CATSREADNEQFF. The chain recombines TRBV15 with TRBJ2-1; D possibly corresponds to TRBD2 (5 bases). V gave up 0 bases and J gave up 5 bases, with 5 bases separating them. Per the germline V gene, CDR1 is LNHNV and CDR2 is YYDKDF (reference sequence). There are 13 residues in the CDR3.

The chain uses TRBV7-9 and TRBJ1-1, with a tentative D call TRBD1 (6 bases). V lost 1 base, J lost 7 bases, and 10 bases lay in between. CDR1 is SEHNR and CDR2 is FQNEAQ in the germline V gene (reference sequence). CDR3 size: 13 residues. CDR3 sequence reads: CASSLGGRYEAFF. Here the CDR3 DNA reads TGTGCCAGCAGCTTAGGGGGGCGGTATGAAGCTTTCTTT.

The rearrangement uses TRBV5-1 and TRBJ2-1; D is possibly TRBD2 (6 bases). The V gene's germline CDR1 is SGHRS and CDR2 YFSETQ. V lost 4 bases, J lost 5 bases, and 13 bases lay in between. CDR3 length: 14 residues. CDR3 amino acids: CASSRIGGNNEQFF. CDR3 DNA sequence: TGCGCCAGCAGCCGGATAGGAGGGAACAATGAGCAGTTCTTC.

This rearrangement joins TRBV10-3 to TRBJ1-1; 10 nucleotides match TRBD1. CDR3 size: 13 residues. Germline V gene sequence: CDR1 ENHRY, CDR2 SYGVKD. Losses at the gene ends were 7 bases for V and 7 bases for J; bases not matched to a gene: 6. CDR3 DNA sequence: TGTGCCATCAAGAAAGACAGGGGGCTTGAAGCTTTCTTT. Protein: CAIKKDRGLEAFF.

As DNA, the CDR3 is TGTGCCTGGAATACACAGGTTGAAGCTTTCTTT. Translation gives CAWNTQVEAFF. The gene calls are TRBV30 and TRBJ1-1; possible D gene TRBD1, 5 bases. Trimming stripped 4 bases from V and 7 bases from J, with 10 bases between. The CDR3 covers 11 residues. CDR1 and CDR2 (germline): GTSNPN, SVGIG (reference sequence).

The CDR3 nucleotides read TGTGCCAGCAGTTTATGGGGGGGCTATGGCTACACCTTC. The encoded protein is CASSLWGGYGYTF. V is TRBV27 and J is TRBJ1-2, with a possible D match to TRBD1 (5 bases). This CDR3 is built from 13 residues. Deletions cut 1 base from V and 4 bases from J, with 7 bases between. Looked up from germline, CDR1 is MNHEY and CDR2 is SMNVEV (reference sequence).

V gene TRBV5-1 combines with J gene TRBJ2-3; D is unresolved. This CDR3 has 11 amino acids. Looked up from germline, CDR1 is SGHRS and CDR2 is YFSETQ. Trimming stripped 7 bases from V and 3 bases from J, with 6 bases between. CDR3 region: CASFETDTQYF. The CDR3 bases are TGCGCCAGCTTTGAGACAGATACGCAGTATTTT.

The chain combines TRBV6-2 or TRBV6-3 with TRBJ2-5, with 11 nucleotides matching TRBD2. V lost 1 base, J lost 5 bases, and 3 bases stayed unmatched. The CDR3 sequence is 15 residues long. In germline, CDR1 is MNHEY, CDR2 SVGEGT. The CDR3 sequence: CASSYFPSGGETQYF. CDR3 in DNA: TGTGCCAGCAGTTACTTTCCTAGCGGGGGGGAGACCCAGTACTTC.

The chain links TRBV19 to TRBJ1-5; TRBD1 aligns across 9 bases. The CDR3 consists of 14 residues. Losses at the gene ends were 6 bases for V and 7 bases for J; bases not matched to a gene: 7. Germline CDR1 and CDR2: LNHDA and SQIVND (reference sequence). The CDR3 sequence is CASSIRQGGQPQHF. The CDR3, as DNA: TGTGCCAGTAGCATCCGACAGGGGGGACAGCCCCAGCATTTT.